Presented here are 20 T cell receptor beta chains from one specimen sequenced in a study of CD8 T cells in ankylosing spondylitis. TCRdb processed the 5' RACE reads anew with MiXCR; each CDR3 protein has one entry. The repertoire consists of 100,000 to 150,000 distinct CDR3 sequences, with around 15% occurring once and the leading ten covering roughly 3%. The sequenced sample was blood, either unsorted or a sorted T cell fraction (not recorded which). These receptors all stem from a female donor with ankylosing spondylitis or in good health (not recorded which).

This clonotype was detected ten times or more. The chain uses TRBV28 and TRBJ2-7; TRBD2 aligns across 10 bases. In germline, CDR1 is MDHEN, CDR2 SYDVKM. Germline trimming cut 4 bases from V and 4 bases from J; bases unmatched to any gene: 7. This CDR3 comprises 15 residues. CDR3 DNA sequence: TGTGCCAGCAGTTCTGCTAGCGGGGGTACATACGAGCAGTACTTC. The encoded protein is CASSSASGGTYEQYF.

This clonotype was counted many times. The chain carries TRBV9 and TRBJ1-2; no reliable D call. This CDR3 is built from 12 residues. Germline CDR1 reads SGDLS; CDR2 reads YYNGEE. Trimming shortened V by 0 bases and J by 7 bases, and 7 bases separated the two germline ends. The CDR3 loop is CASSVVEGGYTF. The CDR3 DNA reads TGTGCCAGCAGCGTAGTTGAGGGTGGCTACACCTTC. The entire variable domain, with the rest obtained from reference TRBV9 and TRBJ1-2, is as follows: DSGVTQTPKHLITATGQRVTLRCSPRSGDLSVYWYQQSLDQGLQFLIQYYNGEERAKGNILERFSAQQFPDLHSELNLSSLELGDSALYFCASSVVEGGYTFGSGTRLTVV.

The sample holds many counts of this clonotype. This chain uses TRBV20-1 with TRBJ2-1; D unclear. The germline V and J ends were trimmed by 4 bases and 0 bases, with 10 bases remaining between them. The length of the CDR3 is 14 residues. Germline V gives CDR1 DFQATT, CDR2 SNEGSKA (reference sequence). CDR3 DNA sequence: TGCAGTGCTATAAGCCCTAGCTCCTACAATGAGCAGTTCTTC. Amino acid sequence: CSAISPSSYNEQFF.

This clonotype was recorded a few times. CDR3 coding DNA: TGCGCCAGCAGAATGGCACAGGGCTCCTACAATGAGCAGTTCTTC. This translates into CASRMAQGSYNEQFF. J is TRBJ2-1 and V is TRBV5-1; possible D gene TRBD1, 6 bases. The V and J ends lost 5 bases and 0 bases respectively, with 12 bases between them. The CDR3 is made up of 15 amino acids. Germline-derived CDR1 and CDR2 are SGHRS and YFSETQ.

This clonotype was seen many times. The rearrangement links TRBV20-1 to TRBJ1-2, with D unresolved. Germline V gene sequence: CDR1 DFQATT, CDR2 SNEGSKA (reference sequence). The CDR3 is 13 amino acids. Trimming removed 0 bases at V and 5 bases at J, with 10 bases between. CDR3 sequence reads: CSARDLGRYGYTF. As DNA, the CDR3 is TGCAGTGCTAGAGATCTTGGTCGATATGGCTACACCTTC.

As concerns this clonotype: One end of the junction varies from germline; a read error may be responsible. J is TRBJ2-3 and V is TRBV3-1, with D unresolved. The CDR3 totals 18 residues. Germline CDR1 LGHDT, CDR2 YNNKEL (reference sequence). Here the CDR3 DNA reads TGTGCCAGCAGCCAAGATGCAGGAAGTCGCGCCTACACAGATACGGAGTATTTT. Its protein product is CASSQDAGSRAYTDTEYF.

This clonotype came up a few times. The CDR3 here is CASSPGTSPAIIGYGELFF. CDR3 nucleotide sequence: TGTGCCAGCAGCCCCGGGACTAGCCCCGCGATTATTGGGTACGGGGAGCTGTTTTTT. The V and J genes are TRBV9 and TRBJ2-2, with 9 bases identical to TRBD2. The CDR3 contains 19 residues. CDR1 and CDR2 (germline): SGDLS, YYNGEE. V lost 4 bases, J lost 7 bases, and 20 bases stayed unmatched.

This clonotype was recorded many times. This chain links TRBV6-5 with TRBJ1-6; TRBD1 might be the D (6 bases). Looked up from germline, CDR1 is MNHEY and CDR2 is SVGAGI. The CDR3 has 13 residues. V was trimmed by 2 bases and J by 7 bases, leaving 6 bases between them. CDR3 in DNA: TGTGCCAGCAGTTACCAGGGGAATTCACCCCTCCACTTT. Translating gives CASSYQGNSPLHF.

About this clonotype: This may stem from a read error, because a much larger clone lies one nucleotide away. This chain uses TRBV6-6 with TRBJ2-7, with no clear D. The CDR3 totals 12 residues. CDR1 is MNHNY and CDR2 is SVGAGI in the germline V gene (reference sequence). In DNA, the CDR3 is TGTGCCAGCAGTTCTGGGCCCTACGGGCAGTACTTC. Translated, it gives CASSSGPYGQYF.

Comment on this clonotype: This sequence may be a read error, since a much larger clone differs from it by one base. Here the CDR3 reads CVSSKGDFQQETQYF. CDR3 DNA sequence: TGTGTCAGCAGCAAAGGGGACTTCCAACAAGAGACCCAGTACTTC. The V call is TRBV21-1, the J call TRBJ2-5; TRBD2, the table's D call, was not compared with the DNA. TRBV21-1 is shown as a pseudogene. This CDR3 region has 15 residues.

V gene TRBV7-6 combines with J gene TRBJ2-3; D is undetermined. There are 18 residues in the CDR3. The germline V and J ends were trimmed by 1 base and 7 bases, with 24 bases remaining between them. Germline loops: CDR1 SGHVS, CDR2 FNYEAQ. CDR3 nucleotides: TGTGCCAGCAGCTTAGTTGGTGGGGTCTGGCTAGATGTGAATACGCAGTATTTT. It yields the protein CASSLVGGVWLDVNTQYF. Based on the CDR3 plus reference TRBV7-6 and TRBJ2-3, the full variable domain is GAGVSQSPRYKVTKRGQDVALRCDPISGHVSLYWYRQALGQGPEFLTYFNYEAQQDKSGLPNDRFSAERPEGSISTLTIQRTEQRDSAMYRCASSLVGGVWLDVNTQYFGPGTRLTVL.

About this clonotype itself: A read error may produce the germline difference seen at one junction end. The chain uses TRBV12-3 or TRBV12-4 and TRBJ2-7, with a possible D match to TRBD2 (6 bases). The CDR3 spans 11 residues. For the CDR3, the DNA is TGTGTCAGCAGCCGAGGGCGGGAACAGTACTTC. Its protein product is CVSSRGREQYF.

This clonotype was counted only a few times. The chain is built from TRBV5-1 and TRBJ2-2; tentatively, D is TRBD1 (6 bases). V was shortened by 6 bases and J by 2 bases, with 11 bases between the two germline ends. Germline assignment: CDR1 SGHRS and CDR2 YFSETQ. CDR3 length equals 14 residues. The CDR3 coding sequence is TGCGCCAGCACAGCAGGGGCTAACACCGGGGAGCTGTTTTTT. Translation gives CASTAGANTGELFF.

This clonotype showed up many times. The chain employs TRBV7-8 and TRBJ2-3, with 7 bases that match TRBD2. The CDR3 runs 18 residues. With 1 base clipped from V and 3 bases from J, the junction kept 13 bases outside the gene matches. CDR1 SGHVS and CDR2 FQNEAQ come from the germline V gene. CDR3 nucleotide sequence: TGTGCCAGCAGCTTAGTTGGGAGTGGCGGGAGACGGACAGATACGCAGTATTTT. It specifies CASSLVGSGGRRTDTQYF.

This clonotype was observed a few times. This sequence joins TRBV2 and TRBJ2-3; 7 bases map to TRBD2. Germline V gene data show CDR1 as SNHLY and CDR2 as FYNNEI. CDR3 size: 14 residues. The V gene end was trimmed by 4 bases and the J gene end by 5 bases; junction bases not matched to a gene: 6. The CDR3 sequence: CASSVRLALDTQYF. DNA for the CDR3: TGTGCCAGCAGTGTCCGACTAGCATTAGATACGCAGTATTTT.

This clonotype has at least ten counts. The chain recombines TRBV28 with TRBJ2-1; tentatively, D is TRBD1 (5 bases). V dropped 9 bases and J dropped 6 bases, with 12 bases sitting between them. CDR1 is MDHEN and CDR2 is SYDVKM in the germline V gene. The CDR3 sequence is 12 residues long. CDR3 sequence: CASTGGFNEQFF. The CDR3 DNA follows: TGTGCCAGTACAGGTGGTTTCAATGAGCAGTTCTTC.

The chain carries TRBV5-1 and TRBJ2-7, with TRBD2 as a possible D gene (5 bases). The germline CDR1 and CDR2 sequences are SGHRS and YFSETQ. The V and J ends lost 1 base and 0 bases respectively, with 8 bases between them. The CDR3 length is 14 residues. The CDR3 sequence is CASSLYGSSYEQYF. DNA of the CDR3: TGCGCCAGCAGCTTGTATGGGAGCTCCTACGAGCAGTACTTC.

The CDR3 reads CASSAAALSYEQYF. CDR3 bases: TGTGCCAGCAGCGCGGCGGCCCTCTCCTACGAGCAGTACTTC. The chain couples TRBV9 to TRBJ2-7; unclear D gene. The CDR3 has 14 amino acids. Trimming took 3 bases from V and 0 from J, leaving 10 bases between them. CDR1 SGDLS and CDR2 YYNGEE come from the germline V gene.

This chain uses TRBV4-2 with TRBJ2-7, with D unresolved. V lost 0 bases, J lost 4 bases, and 4 bases lay in between. The CDR3 loop spans 12 amino acids. Germline V CDR1 and CDR2: LGHNA, YNFKEQ. The CDR3 coding sequence is TGTGCCAGCAGCCAAGATGGGTACGAGCAGTACTTC. This codes for CASSQDGYEQYF.

The table lists this clonotype with many counts. J is TRBJ1-2 and V is TRBV28; 7 bases map to TRBD1. V shed 5 bases, J shed 9 bases, and the junction held 9 bases outside the gene matches. Germline CDR1 MDHEN, CDR2 SYDVKM. This CDR3 contains 13 residues. CDR3: CASSPRQGWSYTF. The CDR3 DNA reads as TGTGCCAGCAGTCCCCGACAGGGTTGGAGCTACACCTTC.